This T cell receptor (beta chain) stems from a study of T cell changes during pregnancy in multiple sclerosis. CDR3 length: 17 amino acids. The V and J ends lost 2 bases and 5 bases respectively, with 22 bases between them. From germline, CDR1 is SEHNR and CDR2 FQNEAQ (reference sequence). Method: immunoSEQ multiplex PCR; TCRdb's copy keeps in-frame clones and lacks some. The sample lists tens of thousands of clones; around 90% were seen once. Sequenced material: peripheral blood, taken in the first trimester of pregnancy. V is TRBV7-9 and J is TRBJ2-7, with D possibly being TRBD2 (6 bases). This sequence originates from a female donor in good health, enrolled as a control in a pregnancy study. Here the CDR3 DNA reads TGTGCCAGCAGCTTAACCCCCCGACAAACCGGGAGCCACGAGCAGTACTTC. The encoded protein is CASSLTPRQTGSHEQYF. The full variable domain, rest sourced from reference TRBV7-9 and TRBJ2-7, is DTGVSQNPRHKITKRGQNVTFRCDPISEHNRLYWYRQTLGQGPEFLTYFQNEAQLEKSRLLSDRFSAERPKGSFSTLEIQRTEQGDSAMYLCASSLTPRQTGSHEQYFGPGTRLTVT.